This T cell receptor (beta chain) was obtained from a study of identical twins. V lost 7 bases, J lost 7 bases, and 22 bases lay in between. Germline values: CDR1 SQVTM, CDR2 ANQGSEA. There are 14 residues in the CDR3. This clonotype was seen a handful of times. No antigen is known for it. Donors uniformly comprised healthy Caucasians. One entry per CDR3 protein, called by TCRdb with MiXCR from the 5' RACE reads. The sample carries fewer than 550,000 distinct CDR3 sequences, roughly an eighth recorded once. Study results and limitations: Rather than following the same donors, the conclusions depended on cross-sectional statistical analysis. Abundant cord blood beta clonotypes carried fewer insertions; memory repertoires showed none. Within monozygotic twins, out-of-frame TCR alpha sharing was underestimated by the models.

The sample also formed part of further work on yellow fever vaccine responses in identical twins.

The TCR comes from a young woman in good health. Sequencing was done on a sample of CD4+ T cells sorted from blood. The chain has TRBV29-1 and TRBJ1-2; TRBD1 might be the D (6 bases). CDR3 loop: CSAAGHRSSSGYTF. CDR3 coding DNA: TGCAGCGCTGCGGGACACCGGAGTTCTTCTGGCTACACCTTC.